The clone carrying this T cell receptor beta chain was observed many times. Its antigen is not identified. The data belong to a study of T-cell reconstitution after alpha-beta-depleted transplantation in children. Unique molecular identifiers were used in preparing the TCRbeta library. TCRdb re-analysed the PCR reads in MiXCR, keeping a single row per CDR3 protein. The repertoire holds about 600,000 distinct CDR3 sequences, roughly 23% seen once, with 13% to 15% in the top ten. The study's findings and limits: Several hundred rapidly expanded clones from non-depleted graft cells reportedly supplied alpha-beta T cells about two months post-transplant.

V lost 0 bases, J lost 1 base, and 17 bases lay in between. The CDR3 loop spans 17 amino acids. Germline CDR1 and CDR2: DFQATT and SNEGSKA (reference sequence). V is TRBV20-1 and J is TRBJ2-3; D gene ambiguous. The source of this sequence is a boy younger than two who had a stem cell transplant for acute myeloid leukemia, so the T cells may come from the graft donor. Sequencing used PBMCs, mostly from graft donor cells, obtained 360 days after TCRalphabeta/CD19-depleted stem cell transplant. This CDR3 reads CSARDRLFSHGTDTQYF. The DNA of the CDR3 is TGCAGTGCTAGAGATCGGTTGTTTTCCCACGGCACAGATACGCAGTATTTT.